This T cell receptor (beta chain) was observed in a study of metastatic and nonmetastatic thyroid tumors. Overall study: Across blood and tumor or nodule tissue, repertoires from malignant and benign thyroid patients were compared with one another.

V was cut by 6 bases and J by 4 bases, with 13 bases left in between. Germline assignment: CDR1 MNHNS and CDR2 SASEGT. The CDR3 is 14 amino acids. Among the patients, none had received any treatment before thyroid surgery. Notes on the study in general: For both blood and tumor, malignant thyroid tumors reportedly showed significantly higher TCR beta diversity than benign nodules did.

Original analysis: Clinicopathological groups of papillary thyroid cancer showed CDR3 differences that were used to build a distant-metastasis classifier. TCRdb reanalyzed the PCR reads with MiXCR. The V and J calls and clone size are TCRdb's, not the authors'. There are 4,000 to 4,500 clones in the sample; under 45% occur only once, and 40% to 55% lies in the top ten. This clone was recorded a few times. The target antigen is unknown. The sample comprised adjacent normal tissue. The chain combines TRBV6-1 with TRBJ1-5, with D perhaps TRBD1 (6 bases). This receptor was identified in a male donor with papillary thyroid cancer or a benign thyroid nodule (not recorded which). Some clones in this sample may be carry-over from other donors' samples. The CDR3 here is CASREGHQNQPQHF. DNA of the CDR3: TGTGCCAGCAGGGAGGGACACCAAAATCAGCCCCAGCATTTT.